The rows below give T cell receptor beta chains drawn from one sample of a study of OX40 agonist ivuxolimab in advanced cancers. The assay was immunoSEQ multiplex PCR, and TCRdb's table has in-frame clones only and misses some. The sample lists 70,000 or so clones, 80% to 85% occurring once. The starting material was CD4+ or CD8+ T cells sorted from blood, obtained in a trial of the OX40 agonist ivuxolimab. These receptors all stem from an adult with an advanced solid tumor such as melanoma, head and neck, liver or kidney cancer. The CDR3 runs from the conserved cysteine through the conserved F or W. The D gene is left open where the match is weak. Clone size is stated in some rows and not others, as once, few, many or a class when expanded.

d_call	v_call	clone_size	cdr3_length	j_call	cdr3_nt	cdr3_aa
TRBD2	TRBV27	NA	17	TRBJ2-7	TGTGCCAGCAGTCGCGTGTTTTTGTTGGCGGGGGACTACGAGCAGTACTTC	CASSRVFLLAGDYEQYF
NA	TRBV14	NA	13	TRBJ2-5	TGTGCCAGCAGTCCCTCAGATCAAGAGACCCAGTACTTC	CASSPSDQETQYF
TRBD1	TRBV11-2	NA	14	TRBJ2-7	TGTGCCAGCAGCGGCCGACAGGGGACGTACGAGCAGTACTTC	CASSGRQGTYEQYF
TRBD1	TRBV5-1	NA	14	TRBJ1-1	TGCGCCAGCAGACGACGACAGGGCAACACTGAAGCTTTCTTT	CASRRRQGNTEAFF
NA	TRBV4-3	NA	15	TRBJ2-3	TGCGCCAGCAGCCAAGAAATCGGATGGACAGATACGCAGTATTTT	CASSQEIGWTDTQYF
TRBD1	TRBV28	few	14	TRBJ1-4	TGTGCCAGCAGTGCAGGGGGCCCAAATGAAAAACTGTTTTTT	CASSAGGPNEKLFF
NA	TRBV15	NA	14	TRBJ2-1	TGTGCCACCAGCAGAGATCGAGTGACAAATGAGCAGTTCTTC	CATSRDRVTNEQFF
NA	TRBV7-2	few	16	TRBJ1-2	TGTGCCAGCAGCTTAGGGCCCTCCCAACTACCCCAGGGCTACACCTTC	CASSLGPSQLPQGYTF
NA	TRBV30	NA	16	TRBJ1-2	TGTGCCTGGAGTGCACCCCTGGGGGCAAAAAACTATGGCTACACCTTC	CAWSAPLGAKNYGYTF
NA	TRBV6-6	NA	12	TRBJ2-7	TGTGCCAGCAGTTCGGTGAAGTACGAGCAGTACTTC	CASSSVKYEQYF
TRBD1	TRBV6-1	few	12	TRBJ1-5	TGTGCCACCAGGACAGGTGGACAGCCCCAGCATTTT	CATRTGGQPQHF
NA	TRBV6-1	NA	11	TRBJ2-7	TGTGCCAGCAGTGCCGGGGACGAGCAGTACTTC	CASSAGDEQYF
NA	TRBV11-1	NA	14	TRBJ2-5	TGTGCCAGCAGCTCGACTAGGACTATCGAGACCCAGTACTTC	CASSSTRTIETQYF